Shown below are 24 T cell receptor beta chains from a single sample sequenced in a study of CD8+ T cells in alopecia areata. Extraction and reverse transcription of RNA yielded cDNA as the sequencing template. Profiled with immunoSEQ multiplex PCR; TCRdb holds only in-frame clones, not every one. Of 110,000 to 150,000 clones listed, around 58% were seen once; the top ten hold 5% to 7%. Sequenced here: CD4+ T cells sorted from blood, sampled at week 0. These receptors were obtained from a human donor with alopecia areata.

Details on this clone: Other DNA sequences in this specimen translate into the identical CDR3. The chain combines TRBV5-1 with TRBJ1-5; no clear D gene. Germline V lookup: CDR1 SGHRS, CDR2 YFSETQ. This CDR3 has 13 residues. Trimming pared 0 bases from V and 4 bases from J, leaving 5 bases between. The CDR3 sequence: CASSLDANQPQHF. CDR3 DNA: TGCGCCAGCAGCTTGGACGCTAATCAGCCCCAGCATTTT.

This chain uses TRBV5-1 with TRBJ2-6, with D possibly TRBD2 on 5 matching bases. The V gene lost 1 base and the J gene lost 0 bases, with 14 bases spanning the gap. The CDR3 runs to 18 residues. The V gene's germline CDR1 is SGHRS and CDR2 YFSETQ. As DNA, the CDR3 is TGCGCCAGCAGCTTGAGGCGGGCGGCCAGCTCTGGGGCCAACGTCCTGACTTTC. Its translation is CASSLRRAASSGANVLTF. Full variable domain (rest looked up from reference TRBV5-1 and TRBJ2-6): KAGVTQTPRYLIKTRGQQVTLSCSPISGHRSVSWYQQTPGQGLQFLFEYFSETQRNKGNFPGRFSGRQFSNSRSEMNVSTLELGDSALYLCASSLRRAASSGANVLTFGAGSRLTVL.

This clone was recorded a few times. V gene TRBV20-1 combines with J gene TRBJ2-3; D is unresolved. Germline V gene lookup returns CDR1 DFQATT and CDR2 SNEGSKA (reference sequence). Trimming stripped 3 bases from V and 7 bases from J, with 8 bases between. The CDR3 is made up of 11 amino acids. The CDR3 reads CSARVVNTQYF. The CDR3 DNA reads as TGCAGTGCTAGGGTTGTAAATACGCAGTATTTT.

The chain recombines TRBV30 with TRBJ1-4; 7 positions agree with TRBD1. The CDR3 is 13 amino acids. Germline loops: CDR1 GTSNPN, CDR2 SVGIG (reference sequence). The V gene end was trimmed by 2 bases and the J gene end by 7 bases; junction bases not matched to a gene: 4. The DNA for the CDR3 is TGTGCCTGGAGTTCCGGACAGGCTGAAAAACTGTTTTTT. Translated: CAWSSGQAEKLFF.

In DNA form, the CDR3 reads TGCGCCAGCAGCCCGACGGGCTCTGGGGCCAACGTCCTGACTTTC. Translating it yields CASSPTGSGANVLTF. The chain uses TRBV5-1 and TRBJ2-6; D call uncertain. V lost 4 bases, J lost 0 bases, and 8 bases lay in between. The CDR3 is 15 amino acids. Germline assignment: CDR1 SGHRS and CDR2 YFSETQ.

V gene TRBV7-3 combines with J gene TRBJ1-2, with no clear D. The germline CDR1 and CDR2 sequences are SGHTA and FQGTGA. V was pared by 6 bases and J by 12 bases, with 11 bases between. The CDR3 totals 10 residues. DNA for the CDR3: TGTGCCAGCAGTAGAAGGGAGGACACCTTC. Amino acids: CASSRREDTF.

This chain connects TRBV7-2 to TRBJ2-5; D is uncertain. The CDR3 length is 14 residues. V lost 5 bases and J 4 bases, leaving 14 bases between the germline ends. Germline V gene lookup returns CDR1 SGHTA and CDR2 FQGNSA. The CDR3 loop reads CASSPRSTPETQYF. Here the CDR3 DNA reads TGTGCCAGCAGCCCGAGAAGCACTCCAGAGACCCAGTACTTC. The whole variable domain, filled in from reference TRBV7-2 and TRBJ2-5, reads GAGVSQSPSNKVTEKGKDVELRCDPISGHTALYWYRQSLGQGLEFLIYFQGNSAPDKSGLPSDRFSAERTGGSVSTLTIQRTQQEDSAVYLCASSPRSTPETQYFGPGTRLLVL.

This chain joins TRBV29-1 and TRBJ1-4; unclear D gene. Trimming cost V 3 bases and J 4 bases, with 6 bases left between them. Germline CDR1 and CDR2: SQVTM and ANQGSEA. This CDR3 region has 12 residues. DNA for the CDR3: TGCAGCGTTGACGCGGGTAATGAAAAACTGTTTTTT. It is translated as CSVDAGNEKLFF.

V usage is TRBV30 and J usage is TRBJ2-1; D tentatively reads TRBD1 or TRBD2 (5 bases each). The CDR3 consists of 16 residues. CDR1 GTSNPN and CDR2 SVGIG come from the germline V gene (reference sequence). Trimming stripped 8 bases from V and 0 bases from J, with 20 bases between. The CDR3 nucleotides read TGTGCCAGAGGGGCGAGAAAAGTGAGCTCCTACAATGAGCAGTTCTTC. Translation gives CARGARKVSSYNEQFF.

A few counts support this clone. The genes are TRBV29-1 and TRBJ2-5, with TRBD1 matching over 10 bases. The CDR3 is made up of 13 amino acids. The V segment lost 7 bases and the J segment 1 base; nucleotides outside the gene matches: 3. CDR1 is SQVTM, CDR2 ANQGSEA, per germline. The CDR3 spells CSARQGAQETQYF. The CDR3 DNA is TGCAGCGCACGACAGGGGGCCCAAGAGACCCAGTACTTC.

Of note for this clone: The identical CDR3 is also encoded by other nucleotide sequences in the sample. J is TRBJ1-2 and V is TRBV29-1; 9 bases agree with TRBD1. CDR1 and CDR2 (germline): SQVTM, ANQGSEA. The CDR3 runs 15 residues. With 2 bases clipped from V and 3 bases from J, the junction kept 7 bases outside the gene matches. CDR3 in DNA: TGCAGCGTTGAACCCAACAGGGGGCGCGACTATGGCTACACCTTC. Protein sequence: CSVEPNRGRDYGYTF.

This clone was counted between two and nine times. This sequence joins TRBV29-1 and TRBJ1-1, with TRBD1 identical over 7 bases. This CDR3 is built from 12 residues. The germline gives CDR1 SQVTM, CDR2 ANQGSEA. The junction had 2 bases not matched to a gene; V was cut back by 6 bases and J by 1 base. DNA for the CDR3: TGCAGCGTGGGACAGACGAACACTGAAGCTTTCTTT. This gives the protein CSVGQTNTEAFF.

This clone was counted between two and nine times. The chain couples TRBV29-1 to TRBJ2-1; the match to TRBD2 covers 10 bases. J gave up 7 bases and V 4 bases, and 4 bases lay outside the gene matches. Germline CDR1 and CDR2: SQVTM and ANQGSEA. There are 13 residues in the CDR3. The CDR3 bases are TGCAGCGTTGCTAGCGGGGGTTGGAATGAGCAGTTCTTC. This sequence encodes CSVASGGWNEQFF.

The rearrangement uses TRBV4-1 and TRBJ2-1, with D possibly matching TRBD1 (5 bases). Looked up from germline, CDR1 is MGHRA and CDR2 is YSYEKL. V lost 1 base and J lost 10, with 17 bases in between. This CDR3 contains 15 residues. The CDR3 reads CASSQATRAVAEQFF. The CDR3 DNA follows: TGCGCCAGCAGCCAAGCAACCAGGGCAGTGGCGGAGCAGTTCTTC.

The V gene is TRBV20-1, the J gene TRBJ2-5; no clear D. The germline CDR1 and CDR2 sequences are DFQATT and SNEGSKA (reference sequence). Trimming shortened V by 6 bases and J by 5 bases, and 7 bases separated the two germline ends. The CDR3 sequence is 10 residues long. CDR3: CSALWETQYF. In DNA form, the CDR3 reads TGCAGTGCCCTATGGGAGACCCAGTACTTC.

A single count supports this clone. This chain joins TRBV5-6 and TRBJ2-1; maybe TRBD1 (5 bases). The CDR3 loop spans 11 amino acids. Trimming removed 0 bases from V and 12 bases from J, with 7 bases in between. Germline lookup yields CDR1 SGHDT and CDR2 YYEEEE. The CDR3 sequence: CASSLGQRQFF. CDR3 DNA sequence: TGTGCCAGCAGCTTGGGACAGCGGCAGTTCTTC.

The rearrangement joins TRBV29-1 to TRBJ1-6; D possibly corresponds to TRBD1 (6 bases). CDR3 length equals 16 residues. The germline V gene encodes CDR1 SQVTM and CDR2 ANQGSEA. The ends were cut back, 5 bases at V and 5 bases at J, with 19 bases in the middle. The CDR3 bases are TGCAGCGTTTCCGGACCGGACAGCGATGATAATTCACCCCTCCACTTT. It encodes CSVSGPDSDDNSPLHF.

This sequence joins TRBV13 and TRBJ2-7, with D maybe TRBD1 (6 bases). CDR3 size: 13 residues. CDR1 is PRHDT and CDR2 is FYEKMQ in the germline V gene (reference sequence). V dropped 5 bases and J dropped 2 bases, with 10 bases sitting between them. The DNA for the CDR3 is TGTGCCAGCAGCAGGGACAAACCCTACGAGCAGTACTTC. As protein: CASSRDKPYEQYF.

The table lists this clone with a few counts. The chain recombines TRBV25-1 with TRBJ2-5, with 7 nucleotides matching TRBD2. V shed 7 bases and J 0 bases; nucleotides not matched to a gene: 5. The CDR3 length is 14 residues. Germline CDR1 MGHDK, CDR2 SYGVNS. For the CDR3, the DNA is TGTGCCAGCACCACCGGACTAGACCAAGAGACCCAGTACTTC. It translates to CASTTGLDQETQYF.

The chain couples TRBV5-1 to TRBJ1-4; no clear D. With 0 bases removed from V and 8 bases from J, the gap between germline ends came to 14 bases. The germline V gene has CDR1 SGHRS and CDR2 YFSETQ. This CDR3 is built from 15 residues. Here the CDR3 DNA reads TGCGCCAGCAGCTTGGAGGGCGGAGCGTACGAAAAACTGTTTTTT. Amino acids: CASSLEGGAYEKLFF.

The chain recombines TRBV28 with TRBJ1-1; 8 bases map to TRBD1. The length of the CDR3 is 15 residues. With V trimmed by 6 bases and J by 0 bases, 6 bases remained unmatched. In germline, CDR1 is MDHEN, CDR2 SYDVKM. CDR3 amino acids: CASRTGADMNTEAFF. The CDR3 nucleotides are TGTGCCAGCAGGACAGGGGCCGACATGAACACTGAAGCTTTCTTT.

The gene calls are TRBV11-2 and TRBJ1-2; no reliable D call. Germline lookup yields CDR1 SGHAT and CDR2 FQNNGV. V was pared by 3 bases and J by 5 bases, with 13 bases between. This CDR3 region has 14 residues. The chain's CDR3 is CASSLGSVDYGYTF. The CDR3 region has the DNA TGTGCCAGCAGCTTGGGGTCGGTGGATTATGGCTACACCTTC. Based on the CDR3 plus reference TRBV11-2 and TRBJ1-2, the full variable domain is EAGVAQSPRYKIIEKRQSVAFWCNPISGHATLYWYQQILGQGPKLLIQFQNNGVVDDSQLPKDRFSAERLKGVDSTLKIQPAKLEDSAVYLCASSLGSVDYGYTFGSGTRLTVV.

This clone was detected only a few times. Other DNA sequences in this specimen translate into the identical CDR3. The chain combines TRBV7-2 with TRBJ2-5, with D uncertain. The V and J ends lost 4 bases and 5 bases respectively, with 8 bases between them. Germline loops: CDR1 SGHTA, CDR2 FQGNSA. CDR3 length: 12 residues. As DNA, the CDR3 is TGTGCCAGCAGCTCCTCACTGGAGACCCAGTACTTC. It encodes CASSSSLETQYF.

The chain uses TRBV30 and TRBJ2-5; no reliable D call. Trimming pared 2 bases from V and 5 bases from J, leaving 12 bases between. CDR3 size: 13 residues. Germline V gene data show CDR1 as GTSNPN and CDR2 as SVGIG (reference sequence). CDR3 nucleotides: TGTGCCTGGAGTTCAGGTGGAGCGGAGACCCAGTACTTC. Amino acids: CAWSSGGAETQYF.